These 13 T cell receptor beta chains originate from one sample sequenced in a study of shared clonotypes between healthy human individuals. Naive CD8 cells comprised CD45RO-negative, CCR7-positively selected cells, excluding terminally differentiated effector memory CD45RA+ cells. Data came from immunoSEQ multiplex PCR; TCRdb stores just in-frame clones and leaves some out. This sample yields 1.5 million to 2.5 million clones, of which around 96% are seen a single time; 1% to 1.5% belongs to the top ten. What was sequenced was naive CD8+ T cells sorted from blood. These receptors were taken from a man younger than 30 in good health.

In regard to this clone: Other DNA sequences in this sample translate to the same CDR3. V gene TRBV29-1 combines with J gene TRBJ2-7; D is tentatively TRBD1 or TRBD2 (5 bases each). From germline, CDR1 is SQVTM and CDR2 ANQGSEA. The length of the CDR3 is 13 residues. With 2 bases removed from V and 2 bases from J, the gap between germline ends came to 10 bases. CDR3 in amino acids: CSVESGQTYEQYF. The CDR3 bases are TGCAGCGTTGAAAGCGGACAAACCTACGAGCAGTACTTC.

This clone appeared once. This chain links TRBV5-6 with TRBJ2-1; 12 bases are a match to TRBD2. Germline assignment: CDR1 SGHDT and CDR2 YYEEEE. This CDR3 spans 15 amino acids. V lost 4 bases, J lost 7 bases, and 6 bases stayed unmatched. This chain's CDR3 is CASSDGTSGRNEQFF. The CDR3 DNA reads as TGTGCCAGCAGCGACGGGACTAGCGGGCGGAATGAGCAGTTCTTC.

The rearrangement uses TRBV7-8 and TRBJ2-7; D unresolved. Germline V CDR1 and CDR2: SGHVS, FQNEAQ. The germline V and J ends were trimmed by 8 bases and 3 bases, with 14 bases remaining between them. There are 13 residues in the CDR3. The DNA for the CDR3 is TGTGCCAGCGGCAAGGGCGATGGCTACGAGCAGTACTTC. Amino acids: CASGKGDGYEQYF.

The V gene is TRBV7-9, the J gene TRBJ2-2; 8 bases agree with TRBD2. CDR1 is SEHNR and CDR2 is FQNEAQ in the germline V gene (reference sequence). This CDR3 comprises 17 residues. V lost 0 bases, J lost 4 bases, and 7 bases stayed unmatched. CDR3 protein: CASSLAGAGVLTGELFF. The CDR3 DNA follows: TGTGCCAGCAGCTTAGCGGGAGCGGGAGTCCTCACCGGGGAGCTGTTTTTT.

This rearrangement joins TRBV9 to TRBJ1-2; 7 nucleotides align to TRBD1. With 3 bases clipped from V and 5 bases from J, the junction kept 4 bases outside the gene matches. CDR1 is SGDLS, CDR2 YYNGEE, per germline. The CDR3 contains 13 residues. The CDR3 protein is CASSATGAYGYTF. CDR3 DNA sequence: TGTGCCAGCAGCGCCACAGGGGCGTATGGCTACACCTTC.

This clone was observed a single time. V is TRBV7-3 and J is TRBJ2-1; 8 positions match TRBD1. The J segment lost 7 bases and the V segment lost 5 bases, leaving 10 bases of the junction unmatched. The germline V gene encodes CDR1 SGHTA and CDR2 FQGTGA. The CDR3 has 15 amino acids. CDR3 sequence reads: CASSTGTGADNEQFF. The CDR3 region has the DNA TGTGCCAGCAGCACAGGGACAGGCGCCGATAATGAGCAGTTCTTC.

This CDR3 reads CASSLSGTNSGNTIYF. The CDR3 DNA sequence: TGTGCCAGCAGCTTATCTGGGACCAACTCTGGAAACACCATATATTTT. The chain is built from TRBV7-9 and TRBJ1-3; the D gene is possibly TRBD1 (5 bases). The V gene lost 2 bases and the J gene lost 0 bases, with 11 bases spanning the gap. The CDR3 loop spans 16 amino acids. Germline assignment: CDR1 SEHNR and CDR2 FQNEAQ (reference sequence). Complete variable domain (other parts from reference TRBV7-9 and TRBJ1-3): DTGVSQNPRHKITKRGQNVTFRCDPISEHNRLYWYRQTLGQGPEFLTYFQNEAQLEKSRLLSDRFSAERPKGSFSTLEIQRTEQGDSAMYLCASSLSGTNSGNTIYFGEGSWLTVV.

The genes are TRBV7-9 and TRBJ2-7; D not certain. The germline gives CDR1 SEHNR, CDR2 FQNEAQ (reference sequence). The CDR3 extends over 13 amino acids. The V end lost 4 bases, the J end lost 5 bases, and 12 bases lay between the germline ends. The CDR3 bases are TGTGCCAGCAGCTCCGGGCCTCGCGACGAGCAGTACTTC. Translation: CASSSGPRDEQYF.

The chain recombines TRBV7-9 with TRBJ1-4, with D possibly being TRBD1 (6 bases). This CDR3 is built from 17 residues. Germline-derived CDR1 and CDR2 are SEHNR and FQNEAQ (reference sequence). The ends were cut back, 4 bases at V and 2 bases at J, with 17 bases in the middle. The CDR3 DNA follows: TGTGCCAGCAGCTCGAATGCGGGGGCGCTTACTAATGAAAAACTGTTTTTT. This codes for CASSSNAGALTNEKLFF.

The chain joins TRBV30 to TRBJ2-7; D might be TRBD1 (5 bases). From germline, CDR1 is GTSNPN and CDR2 SVGIG (reference sequence). This CDR3 is 13 amino acids long. Trimming cost V 5 bases and J 3 bases, with 14 bases left between them. CDR3 sequence reads: CAWARDAGYEQYF. In DNA, the CDR3 is TGTGCCTGGGCCAGGGATGCAGGCTACGAGCAGTACTTC.

The V call is TRBV9, the J call TRBJ2-5; perhaps TRBD1 as D (5 bases). Germline lookup yields CDR1 SGDLS and CDR2 YYNGEE. This CDR3 spans 14 amino acids. The germline V and J ends were trimmed by 0 bases and 5 bases, with 11 bases remaining between them. The CDR3: CASSVEGTGETQYF. The CDR3 DNA reads TGTGCCAGCAGCGTAGAGGGAACAGGCGAGACCCAGTACTTC.

This chain links TRBV10-2 with TRBJ2-3, with 12 bases matching TRBD2. The CDR3 has 17 residues. Germline trimming cut 3 bases from V and 3 bases from J; bases unmatched to any gene: 7. Germline values: CDR1 WSHSY, CDR2 SAAADI. The CDR3 protein is CASSELAGGLGTDTQYF. In DNA form, the CDR3 reads TGCGCCAGCAGTGAACTAGCGGGAGGCTTAGGGACAGATACGCAGTATTTT.

CDR3 DNA: TGTGCCAGCAGTTTAGCCGGGACTGCCTCCTACGAGCAGTACTTC. It translates to CASSLAGTASYEQYF. The rearrangement uses TRBV27 and TRBJ2-7; D possibly corresponds to TRBD2 (6 bases). The germline V and J ends were trimmed by 2 bases and 0 bases, with 11 bases remaining between them. Germline lookup yields CDR1 MNHEY and CDR2 SMNVEV (reference sequence). There are 15 residues in the CDR3.